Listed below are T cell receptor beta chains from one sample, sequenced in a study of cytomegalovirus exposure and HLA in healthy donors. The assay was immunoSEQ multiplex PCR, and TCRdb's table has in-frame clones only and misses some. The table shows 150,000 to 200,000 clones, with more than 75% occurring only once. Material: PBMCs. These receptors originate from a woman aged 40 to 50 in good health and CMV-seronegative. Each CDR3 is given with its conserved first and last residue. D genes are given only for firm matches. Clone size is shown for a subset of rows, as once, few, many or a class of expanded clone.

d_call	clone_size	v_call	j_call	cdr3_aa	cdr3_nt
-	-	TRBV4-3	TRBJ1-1	CASSIIGGLAFF	TGCGCCAGCAGCATAATCGGGGGGCTAGCTTTCTTT
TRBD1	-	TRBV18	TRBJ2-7	CASSPGTGGGHEQYF	TGTGCCAGCTCACCAGGGACAGGGGGGGGTCACGAGCAGTACTTC
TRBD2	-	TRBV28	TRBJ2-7	CASSSPPGGSSYEQYF	TGTGCCAGCAGTTCACCCCCGGGGGGAAGCTCCTACGAGCAGTACTTC
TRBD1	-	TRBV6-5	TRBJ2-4	CASSRSRDRCQYF	TGTGCCAGCAGTCGGTCCCGGGACAGGTGTCAGTACTTC
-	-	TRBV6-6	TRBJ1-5	CASSYWGSNSNQPQHF	TGTGCCAGCAGTTACTGGGGCAGCAATAGCAATCAGCCCCAGCATTTT
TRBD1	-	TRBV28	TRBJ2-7	CASSQGATDEQYF	TGTGCCAGCAGTCAGGGGGCTACGGACGAGCAGTACTTC
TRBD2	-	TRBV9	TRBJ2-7	CASSVLAGATYEQYF	TGTGCCAGCAGCGTTCTGGCGGGAGCAACCTACGAGCAGTACTTC
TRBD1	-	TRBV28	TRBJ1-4	CASSSPETGGGEKLFF	TGTGCCAGCAGTTCCCCCGAAACAGGGGGTGGGGAAAAACTGTTTTTT
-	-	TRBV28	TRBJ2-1	CASSVTEGQFF	TGTGCCAGCAGTGTGACAGAAGGGCAGTTCTTC
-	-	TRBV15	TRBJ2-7	CATSRDPGEGNEQYF	TGTGCCACCAGCAGAGATCCGGGAGAGGGGAACGAGCAGTACTTC
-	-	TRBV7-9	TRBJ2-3	CASSANRQFPGDTQYF	TGTGCCAGCAGCGCAAATCGACAGTTCCCCGGAGATACGCAGTATTTT
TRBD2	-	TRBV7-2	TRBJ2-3	CASSFGSGGAGTDTQYF	TGTGCCAGCAGCTTCGGTAGCGGGGGGGCCGGGACAGATACGCAGTATTTT
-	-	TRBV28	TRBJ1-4	CASSFGLSNEKLFF	TGTGCCAGCAGTTTCGGTCTGAGTAATGAAAAACTGTTTTTT
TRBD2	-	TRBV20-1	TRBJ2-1	CSATLAGQFF	TGCAGTGCTACCTTAGCGGGGCAGTTCTTC
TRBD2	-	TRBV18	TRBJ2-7	CASQKSGTYEQYF	TGTGCCAGCCAGAAAAGCGGGACCTACGAGCAGTACTTC
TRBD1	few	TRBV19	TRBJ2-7	CASSMAVRDRSYEQYF	TGTGCCAGTAGTATGGCCGTTCGGGACAGATCCTACGAGCAGTACTTC
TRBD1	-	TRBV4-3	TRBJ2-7	CASSQAGGQGAEQYF	TGCGCCAGCAGCCAAGCAGGCGGACAGGGGGCCGAGCAGTACTTC
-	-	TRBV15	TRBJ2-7	CATSRANTGQSSYEQYF	TGTGCCACCAGCAGAGCAAATACAGGGCAGAGCTCCTACGAGCAGTACTTC
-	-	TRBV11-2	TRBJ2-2	CASSIQGNTGELFF	TGTGCCAGCAGCATACAGGGGAACACCGGGGAGCTGTTTTTT
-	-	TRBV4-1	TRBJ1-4	CASSQGVRGRNEKLFF	TGCGCCAGCAGCCAAGGTGTTCGGGGTCGTAATGAAAAACTGTTTTTT
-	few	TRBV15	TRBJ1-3	CATSKWGDTIYF	TGTGCCACCAGCAAGTGGGGAGACACCATATATTTT
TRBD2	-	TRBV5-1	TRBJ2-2	CASSLALAGGTGELFF	TGCGCCAGCAGCTTGGCGCTAGCGGGAGGTACCGGGGAGCTGTTTTTT
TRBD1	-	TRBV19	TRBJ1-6	CASRDRGSYNSPLHF	TGTGCCAGTAGGGACAGGGGTTCCTATAATTCACCCCTCCACTTT
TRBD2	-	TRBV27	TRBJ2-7	CASSLVAGGSYEQYF	TGTGCCAGCAGTTTGGTAGCGGGGGGATCCTACGAGCAGTACTTC
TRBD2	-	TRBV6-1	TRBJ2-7	CASSEFGSGRPYEQYF	TGTGCCAGCAGTGAATTTGGGAGCGGGAGGCCCTACGAGCAGTACTTC
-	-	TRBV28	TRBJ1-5	CASSPSRIQPQHF	TGTGCCAGCAGTCCGTCGAGAATTCAGCCCCAGCATTTT
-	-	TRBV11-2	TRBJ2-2	CASSLSGVYRVIRTGELFF	TGTGCCAGCAGCTTAAGTGGGGTATACAGGGTGATCCGCACCGGGGAGCTGTTTTTT